Below are 3 T cell receptor beta chains sequenced from a single sample in a study of type 1 regulatory T cells. TCRdb passed the reads through MiXCR, listing each CDR3 protein once. Of 60,000 to 80,000 distinct CDR3 sequences detected, 55% to 80% appear once; the ten largest clones hold 7% to 9.5%. Antigens of these TCRs are unknown. Sequenced: cultured T cells, either the whole culture or a sorted T cell fraction (not recorded which). Subset denoted: Tr1-enriched cell product generated in vitro against host alloantigens. These receptors all come from a human donor in good health.

CDR3 loop: CASSLVGLGEQYF. The CDR3 coding sequence is TGTGCCAGCAGCTTAGTCGGGCTCGGAGAGCAGTACTTC. The chain recombines TRBV7-9 with TRBJ2-7; D unresolved. The germline gives CDR1 SEHNR, CDR2 FQNEAQ (reference sequence). This CDR3 is 13 amino acids long. Trimming removed 1 base from V and 7 bases from J, with 11 bases in between.

The chain recombines TRBV10-2 with TRBJ2-5; 9 bases fit TRBD2. Germline V CDR1 and CDR2: WSHSY, SAAADI. The CDR3 is 13 amino acids. The trim removed 6 bases at V and 5 bases at J, leaving 4 bases unmatched. The CDR3 DNA follows: TGCGCCAGCAGACCTAGCGGGACGGAGACCCAGTACTTC. Protein product: CASRPSGTETQYF.

This clonotype came up once. This chain joins TRBV5-1 and TRBJ1-4; D is ambiguous. This CDR3 is 14 amino acids long. Germline assignment: CDR1 SGHRS and CDR2 YFSETQ. Trimming stripped 3 bases from V and 4 bases from J, with 10 bases between. The CDR3 here is CASSSGRFNEKLFF. CDR3 coding DNA: TGCGCCAGCAGCTCCGGCAGGTTTAATGAAAAACTGTTTTTT. Full variable domain (rest looked up from reference TRBV5-1 and TRBJ1-4): KAGVTQTPRYLIKTRGQQVTLSCSPISGHRSVSWYQQTPGQGLQFLFEYFSETQRNKGNFPGRFSGRQFSNSRSEMNVSTLELGDSALYLCASSSGRFNEKLFFGSGTQLSVL.